This T cell receptor (beta chain) was recorded in a study of cytomegalovirus exposure and HLA in healthy donors. As to this clone: The antigen remains unidentified.

Study results and caveats: The study recorded more than 150 TCR beta chains that were cytomegalovirus-associated.

Primers for the PCR totalled 60 Vbeta and 13 Jbeta. Here immunoSEQ multiplex PCR was the method, and the copy in TCRdb shows in-frame clones only, minus some. The data hold 270,000 or so clones, with over 90% observed a single time. CDR3 size: 16 residues. Trimming cost V 5 bases and J 1 base; bases outside gene matches: 6. Looked up from germline, CDR1 is SGHVS and CDR2 is FNYEAQ. The sequencing input was PBMCs. This rearrangement joins TRBV7-6 to TRBJ2-2; TRBD2 matches 8 bases. The TCR sequence derives from a girl aged 2 to 10 in good health and CMV-seronegative. The CDR3 region is CASSITSGRNTGELFF. CDR3 DNA: TGTGCCAGCAGCATAACTAGCGGAAGGAACACCGGGGAGCTGTTTTTT.